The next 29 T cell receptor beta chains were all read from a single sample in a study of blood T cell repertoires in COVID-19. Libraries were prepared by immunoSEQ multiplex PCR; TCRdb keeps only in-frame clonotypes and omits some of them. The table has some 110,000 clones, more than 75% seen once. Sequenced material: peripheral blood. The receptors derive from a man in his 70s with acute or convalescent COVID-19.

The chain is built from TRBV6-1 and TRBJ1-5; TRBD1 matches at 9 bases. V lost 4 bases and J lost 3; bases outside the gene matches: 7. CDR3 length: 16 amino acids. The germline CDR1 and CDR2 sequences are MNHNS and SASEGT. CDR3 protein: CASSVRTGDNNQPQHF. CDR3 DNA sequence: TGTGCCAGCAGTGTAAGGACAGGGGATAACAATCAGCCCCAGCATTTT.

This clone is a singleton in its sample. CDR3 protein: CASSPSGISGANVLTF. DNA for the CDR3: TGCGCCAGCAGCCCTTCGGGGATCTCTGGGGCCAACGTCCTGACTTTC. The chain joins TRBV5-1 to TRBJ2-6; tentative D call: TRBD2 (5 bases). V was trimmed by 4 bases and J by 0 bases, leaving 11 bases between them. Germline CDR1 and CDR2: SGHRS and YFSETQ. CDR3 length: 16 residues.

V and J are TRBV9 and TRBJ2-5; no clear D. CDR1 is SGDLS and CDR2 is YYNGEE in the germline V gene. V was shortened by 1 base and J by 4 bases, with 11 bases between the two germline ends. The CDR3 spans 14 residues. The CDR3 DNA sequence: TGTGCCAGCAGCGTAAATTTGGTCGGAGAGACCCAGTACTTC. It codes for CASSVNLVGETQYF.

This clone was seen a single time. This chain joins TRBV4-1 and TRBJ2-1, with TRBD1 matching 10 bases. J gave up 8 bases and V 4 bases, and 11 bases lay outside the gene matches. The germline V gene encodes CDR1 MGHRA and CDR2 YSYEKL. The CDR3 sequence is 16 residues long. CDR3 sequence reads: CASSRTGTGVGDEQFF. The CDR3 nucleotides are TGCGCCAGCAGCCGAACCGGGACAGGGGTCGGGGATGAGCAGTTCTTC.

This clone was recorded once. CDR3 loop: CASSHGALAKNIQYF. The CDR3 DNA reads TGTGCCAGCAGCCACGGTGCCTTAGCCAAAAACATTCAGTACTTC. The chain joins TRBV3-1 (or the pseudogene TRBV3-2) to TRBJ2-4, with D unresolved. The length of the CDR3 is 15 residues. Trimming took off 3 bases at V and 0 bases at J, with 9 bases between the two ends. CDR1 is LGHDT, CDR2 YNNKEL, per germline (reference sequence).

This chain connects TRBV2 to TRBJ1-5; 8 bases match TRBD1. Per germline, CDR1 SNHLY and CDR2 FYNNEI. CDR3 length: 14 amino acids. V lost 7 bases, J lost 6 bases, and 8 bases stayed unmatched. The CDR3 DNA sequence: TGTGCCAGCAAGAGGACAGGGATTCCTCAGCCCCAGCATTTT. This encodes CASKRTGIPQPQHF.

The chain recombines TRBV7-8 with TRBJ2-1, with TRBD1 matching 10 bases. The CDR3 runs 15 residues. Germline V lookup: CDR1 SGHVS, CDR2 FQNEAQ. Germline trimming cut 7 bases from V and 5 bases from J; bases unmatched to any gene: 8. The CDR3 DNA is TGTGCCAGCATCCTCTGGGGACAGGGGAACAATGAGCAGTTCTTC. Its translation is CASILWGQGNNEQFF.

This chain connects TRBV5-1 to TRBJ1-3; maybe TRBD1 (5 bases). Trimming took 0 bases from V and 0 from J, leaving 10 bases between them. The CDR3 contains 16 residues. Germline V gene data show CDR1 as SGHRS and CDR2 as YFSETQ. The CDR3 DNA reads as TGCGCCAGCAGCTTGGCCTTGGACAACTCTGGAAACACCATATATTTT. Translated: CASSLALDNSGNTIYF.

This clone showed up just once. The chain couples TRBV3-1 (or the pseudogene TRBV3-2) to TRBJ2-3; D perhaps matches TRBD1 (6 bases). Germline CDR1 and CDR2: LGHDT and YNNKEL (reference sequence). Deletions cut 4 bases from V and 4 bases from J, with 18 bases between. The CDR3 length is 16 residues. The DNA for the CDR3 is TGTGCCAGCAGCCCAGGGGAGCGAAGTAGGCCAGATACGCAGTATTTT. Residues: CASSPGERSRPDTQYF.

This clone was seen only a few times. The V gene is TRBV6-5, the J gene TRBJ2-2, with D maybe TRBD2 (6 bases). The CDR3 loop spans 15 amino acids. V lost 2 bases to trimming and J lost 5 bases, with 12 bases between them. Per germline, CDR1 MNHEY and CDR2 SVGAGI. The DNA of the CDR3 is TGTGCCAGCAGTTACCGCATTAGCGGAACCGGGGAGCTGTTTTTT. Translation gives CASSYRISGTGELFF.

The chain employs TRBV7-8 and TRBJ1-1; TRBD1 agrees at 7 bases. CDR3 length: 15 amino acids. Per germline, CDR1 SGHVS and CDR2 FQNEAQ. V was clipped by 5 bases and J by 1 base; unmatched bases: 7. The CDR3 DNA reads TGTGCCAGCAGCGCGCGGGACAGACGGAACACTGAAGCTTTCTTT. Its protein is CASSARDRRNTEAFF.

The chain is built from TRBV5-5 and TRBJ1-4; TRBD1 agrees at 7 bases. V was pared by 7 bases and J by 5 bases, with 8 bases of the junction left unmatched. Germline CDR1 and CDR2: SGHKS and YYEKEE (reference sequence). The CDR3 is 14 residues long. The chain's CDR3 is CASAYDRVNEKLFF. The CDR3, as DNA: TGTGCCAGCGCCTATGACAGGGTCAATGAAAAACTGTTTTTT.

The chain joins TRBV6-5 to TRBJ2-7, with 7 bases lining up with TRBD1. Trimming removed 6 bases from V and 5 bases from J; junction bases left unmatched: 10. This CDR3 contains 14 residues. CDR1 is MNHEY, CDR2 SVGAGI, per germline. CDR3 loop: CASRPSGGVHEQYF. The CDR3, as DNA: TGTGCCAGCAGGCCGTCAGGGGGAGTTCACGAGCAGTACTTC.

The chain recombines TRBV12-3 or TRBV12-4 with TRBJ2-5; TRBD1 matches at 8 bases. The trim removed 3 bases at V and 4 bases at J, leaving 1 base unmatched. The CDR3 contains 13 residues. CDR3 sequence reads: CASSFQGAETQYF. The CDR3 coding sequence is TGTGCCAGCAGTTTTCAGGGGGCAGAGACCCAGTACTTC.

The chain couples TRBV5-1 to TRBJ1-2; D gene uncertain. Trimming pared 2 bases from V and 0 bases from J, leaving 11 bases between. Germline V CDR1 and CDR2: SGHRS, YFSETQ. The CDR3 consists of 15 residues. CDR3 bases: TGCGCCAGCAGCTTACAGCCAGTCTCTAACTATGGCTACACCTTC. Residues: CASSLQPVSNYGYTF.

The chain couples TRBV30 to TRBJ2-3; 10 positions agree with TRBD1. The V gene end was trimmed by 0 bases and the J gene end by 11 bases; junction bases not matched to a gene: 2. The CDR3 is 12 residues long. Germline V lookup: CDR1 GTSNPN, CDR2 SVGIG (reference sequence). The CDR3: CAWSVRTGGQYF. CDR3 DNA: TGTGCCTGGAGTGTACGGACAGGGGGGCAGTATTTT.

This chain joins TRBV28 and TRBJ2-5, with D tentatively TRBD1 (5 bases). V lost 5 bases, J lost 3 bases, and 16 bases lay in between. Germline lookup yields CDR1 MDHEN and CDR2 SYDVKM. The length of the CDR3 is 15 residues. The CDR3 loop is CASSPQGQGEETQYF. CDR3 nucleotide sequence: TGTGCCAGCAGTCCCCAAGGGCAGGGTGAAGAGACCCAGTACTTC.

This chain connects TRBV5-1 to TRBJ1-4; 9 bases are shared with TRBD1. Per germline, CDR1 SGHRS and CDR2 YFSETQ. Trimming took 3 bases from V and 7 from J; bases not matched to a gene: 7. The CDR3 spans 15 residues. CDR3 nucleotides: TGCGCCAGCAGCTCCTCGGGACAGGGAAGTGAAAAACTGTTTTTT. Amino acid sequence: CASSSSGQGSEKLFF.

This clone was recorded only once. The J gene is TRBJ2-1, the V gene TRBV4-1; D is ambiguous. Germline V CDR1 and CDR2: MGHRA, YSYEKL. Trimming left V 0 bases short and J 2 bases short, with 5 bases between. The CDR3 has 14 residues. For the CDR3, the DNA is TGCGCCAGCAGCCAAGAGAGAGCCTACAATGAGCAGTTCTTC. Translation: CASSQERAYNEQFF.

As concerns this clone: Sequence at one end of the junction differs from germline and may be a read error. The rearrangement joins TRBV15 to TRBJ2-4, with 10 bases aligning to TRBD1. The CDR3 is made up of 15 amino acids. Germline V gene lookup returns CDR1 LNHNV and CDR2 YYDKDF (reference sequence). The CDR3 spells CATSRSGTGATGVDF. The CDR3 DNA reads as TGTGCCACCAGCAGGTCCGGGACAGGGGCGACGGGAGTGGACTTC. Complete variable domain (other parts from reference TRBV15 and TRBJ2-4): DAMVIQNPRYQVTQFGKPVTLSCSQTLNHNVMYWYQQKSSQAPKLLFHYYDKDFNNEADTPDNFQSRRPNTSFCFLDIRSPGLGDTAMYLCATSRSGTGATGVDFGAGTRLSVL.

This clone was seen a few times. The CDR3 DNA reads TGTGCCAGCAGTCAGACAGGGGGCCTTAATGAAAAACTGTTTTTT. It yields the protein CASSQTGGLNEKLFF. The chain uses TRBV6-5 and TRBJ1-4, with TRBD1 matching over 10 bases. Germline V lookup: CDR1 MNHEY, CDR2 SVGAGI. Unmatched junction bases numbered 4, after V lost 5 bases and J lost 4 bases. The CDR3 covers 15 residues.

The CDR3 sequence is CAISVERGNEQFF. The CDR3 coding sequence is TGTGCCATCAGTGTTGAGCGGGGCAATGAGCAGTTCTTC. This chain uses TRBV10-3 with TRBJ2-1; TRBD2 matches at 7 bases. CDR3 size: 13 residues. CDR1 is ENHRY and CDR2 is SYGVKD in the germline V gene. Trimming cost V 4 bases and J 6 bases; bases outside gene matches: 3.

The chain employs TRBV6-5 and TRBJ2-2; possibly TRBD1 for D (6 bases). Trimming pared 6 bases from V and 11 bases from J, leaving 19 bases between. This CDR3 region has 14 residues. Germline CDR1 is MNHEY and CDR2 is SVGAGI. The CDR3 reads CASRTFLTGTELFF. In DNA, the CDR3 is TGTGCCAGCAGGACCTTTCTAACAGGGACAGAGCTGTTTTTT.

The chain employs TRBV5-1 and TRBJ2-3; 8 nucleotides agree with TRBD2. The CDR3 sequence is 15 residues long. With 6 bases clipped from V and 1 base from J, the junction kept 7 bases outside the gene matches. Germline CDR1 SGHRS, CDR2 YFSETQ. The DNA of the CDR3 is TGCGCCAGCAAGAGAGCGGGGGAAGGCACAGATACGCAGTATTTT. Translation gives CASKRAGEGTDTQYF.

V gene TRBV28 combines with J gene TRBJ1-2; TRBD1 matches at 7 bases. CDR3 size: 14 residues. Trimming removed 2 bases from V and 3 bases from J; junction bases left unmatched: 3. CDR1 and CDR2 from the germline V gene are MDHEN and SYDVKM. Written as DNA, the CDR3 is TGTGCCAGCAGTTTACTCACAGGGGACTATGGCTACACCTTC. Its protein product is CASSLLTGDYGYTF.

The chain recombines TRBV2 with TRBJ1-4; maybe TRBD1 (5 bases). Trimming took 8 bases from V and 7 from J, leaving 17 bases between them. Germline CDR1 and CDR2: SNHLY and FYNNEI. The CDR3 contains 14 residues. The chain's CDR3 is CASFGQGGSEKLFF. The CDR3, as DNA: TGTGCCAGCTTTGGGCAGGGAGGAAGTGAAAAACTGTTTTTT.

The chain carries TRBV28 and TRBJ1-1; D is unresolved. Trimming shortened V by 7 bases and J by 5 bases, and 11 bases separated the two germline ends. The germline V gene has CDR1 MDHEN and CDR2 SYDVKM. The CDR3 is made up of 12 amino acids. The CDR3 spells CASTGMGTEAFF. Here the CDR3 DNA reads TGTGCCAGCACGGGGATGGGGACTGAAGCTTTCTTT.

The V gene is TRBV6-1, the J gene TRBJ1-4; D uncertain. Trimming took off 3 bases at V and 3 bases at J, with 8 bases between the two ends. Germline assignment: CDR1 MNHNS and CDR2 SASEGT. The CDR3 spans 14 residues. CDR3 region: CASSDPRPNEKLFF. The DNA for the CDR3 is TGTGCCAGCAGTGATCCGCGTCCTAATGAAAAACTGTTTTTT.

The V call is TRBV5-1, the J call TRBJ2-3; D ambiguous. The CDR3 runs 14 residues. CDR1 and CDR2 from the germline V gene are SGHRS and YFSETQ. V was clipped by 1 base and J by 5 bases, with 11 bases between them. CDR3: CASSLSMTGDTQYF. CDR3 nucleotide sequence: TGCGCCAGCAGCTTGTCTATGACGGGAGATACGCAGTATTTT.